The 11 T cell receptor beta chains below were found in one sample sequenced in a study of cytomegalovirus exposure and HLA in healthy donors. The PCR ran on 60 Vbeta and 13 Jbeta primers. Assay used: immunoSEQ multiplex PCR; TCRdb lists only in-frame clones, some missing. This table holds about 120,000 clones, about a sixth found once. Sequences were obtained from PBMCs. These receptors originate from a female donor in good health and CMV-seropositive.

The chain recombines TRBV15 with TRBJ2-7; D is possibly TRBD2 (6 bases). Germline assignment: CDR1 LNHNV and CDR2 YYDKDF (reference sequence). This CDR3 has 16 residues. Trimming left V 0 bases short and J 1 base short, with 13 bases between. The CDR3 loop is CATSRDWGGVSYEQYF. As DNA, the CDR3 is TGTGCCACCAGCAGAGATTGGGGCGGGGTATCCTACGAGCAGTACTTC.

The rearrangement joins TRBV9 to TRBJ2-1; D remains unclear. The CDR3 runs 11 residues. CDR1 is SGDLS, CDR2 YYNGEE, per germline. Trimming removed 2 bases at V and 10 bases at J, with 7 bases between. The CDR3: CASSVLEEQFF. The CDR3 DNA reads TGTGCCAGCAGCGTCTTAGAGGAGCAGTTCTTC.

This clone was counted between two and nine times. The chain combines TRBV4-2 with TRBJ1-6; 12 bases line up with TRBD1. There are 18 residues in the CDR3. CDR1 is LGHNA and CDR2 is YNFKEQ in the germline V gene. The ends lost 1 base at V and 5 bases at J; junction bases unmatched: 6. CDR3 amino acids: CASSQGWGQGADNSPLHF. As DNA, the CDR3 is TGTGCCAGCAGCCAAGGTTGGGGACAGGGGGCTGATAATTCACCCCTCCACTTT.

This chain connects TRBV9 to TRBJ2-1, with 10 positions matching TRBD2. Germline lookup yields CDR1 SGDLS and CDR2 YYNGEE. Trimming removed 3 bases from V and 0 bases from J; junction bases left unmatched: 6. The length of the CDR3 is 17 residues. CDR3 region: CASSASRTSGSYNEQFF. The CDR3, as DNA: TGTGCCAGCAGCGCGTCTAGGACTAGCGGCTCCTACAATGAGCAGTTCTTC.

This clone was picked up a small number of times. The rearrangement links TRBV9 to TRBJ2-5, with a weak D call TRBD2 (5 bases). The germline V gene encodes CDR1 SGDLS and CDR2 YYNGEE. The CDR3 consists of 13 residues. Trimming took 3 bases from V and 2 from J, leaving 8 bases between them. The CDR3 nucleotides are TGTGCCAGCAGCGAGGGAGTACAAGAGACCCAGTACTTC. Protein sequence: CASSEGVQETQYF.

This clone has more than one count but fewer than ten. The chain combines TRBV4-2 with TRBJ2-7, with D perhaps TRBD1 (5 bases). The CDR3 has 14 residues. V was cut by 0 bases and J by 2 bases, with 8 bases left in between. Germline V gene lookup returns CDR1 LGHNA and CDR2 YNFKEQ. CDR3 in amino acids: CASSQDQGTYEQYF. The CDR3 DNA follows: TGTGCCAGCAGCCAAGATCAGGGAACCTACGAGCAGTACTTC.

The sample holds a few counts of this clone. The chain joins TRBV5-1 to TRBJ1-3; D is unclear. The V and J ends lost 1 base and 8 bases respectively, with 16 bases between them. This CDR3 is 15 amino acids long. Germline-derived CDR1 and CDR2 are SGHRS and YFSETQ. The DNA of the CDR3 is TGCGCCAGCAGCTTGACTACCAGAACCGAGGACACCATATATTTT. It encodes CASSLTTRTEDTIYF.

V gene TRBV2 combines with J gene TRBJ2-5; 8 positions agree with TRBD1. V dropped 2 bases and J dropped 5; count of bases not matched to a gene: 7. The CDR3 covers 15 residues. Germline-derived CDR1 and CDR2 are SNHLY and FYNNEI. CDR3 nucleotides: TGTGCCAGCAGTGAACATCAGGGGGCTGAGGAGACCCAGTACTTC. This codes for CASSEHQGAEETQYF.

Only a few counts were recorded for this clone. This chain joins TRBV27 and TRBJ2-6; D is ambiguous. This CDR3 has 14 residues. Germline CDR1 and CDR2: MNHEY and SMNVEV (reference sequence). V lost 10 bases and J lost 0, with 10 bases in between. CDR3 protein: CATAPGSGANVLTF. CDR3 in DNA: TGTGCCACCGCTCCCGGCTCTGGGGCCAACGTCCTGACTTTC.

For the CDR3, the DNA is TGTGCCAGCAGTGAAATACTGGGGGACAGAAGCTACACCTTC. Translating gives CASSEILGDRSYTF. This chain joins TRBV2 and TRBJ1-2; 7 bases fit TRBD1. V lost 2 bases, J lost 9 bases, and 9 bases stayed unmatched. Germline V CDR1 and CDR2: SNHLY, FYNNEI. The CDR3 has 14 amino acids.

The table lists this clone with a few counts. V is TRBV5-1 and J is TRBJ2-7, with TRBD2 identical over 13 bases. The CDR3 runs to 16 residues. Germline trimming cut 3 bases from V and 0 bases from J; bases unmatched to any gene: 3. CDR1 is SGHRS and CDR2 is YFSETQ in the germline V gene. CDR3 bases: TGCGCCAGCAGCTCCGGGACTAGCGGGGACTCCTACGAGCAGTACTTC. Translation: CASSSGTSGDSYEQYF.